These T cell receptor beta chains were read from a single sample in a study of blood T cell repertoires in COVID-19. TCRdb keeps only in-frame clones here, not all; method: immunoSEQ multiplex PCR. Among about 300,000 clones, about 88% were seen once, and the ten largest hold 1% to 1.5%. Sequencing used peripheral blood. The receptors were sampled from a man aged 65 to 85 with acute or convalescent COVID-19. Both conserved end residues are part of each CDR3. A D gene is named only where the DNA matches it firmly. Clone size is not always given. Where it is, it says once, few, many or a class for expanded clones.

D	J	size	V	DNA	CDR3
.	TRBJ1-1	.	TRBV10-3	TGTGCCATCAGTGGCGGGACGGCGAACACTGAAGCTTTCTTT	CAISGGTANTEAFF
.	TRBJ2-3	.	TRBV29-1	TGCAGCGTTGACGGTAGCACAGATACGCAGTATTTT	CSVDGSTDTQYF
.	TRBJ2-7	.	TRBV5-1	TGCGCCAGCAGCTTGGGGGGATGGGCCACTCAGGGCGAGCAGTACTTC	CASSLGGWATQGEQYF
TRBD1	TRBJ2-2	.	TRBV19	TGTGCCAGTAGTCCAAGGGACAGGGACACCGGGGAGCTGTTTTTT	CASSPRDRDTGELFF
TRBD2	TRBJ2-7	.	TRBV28	TGTGCCAGCAAGGGGGCTAGCGGGAGGGTCTACGAGCAGTACTTC	CASKGASGRVYEQYF
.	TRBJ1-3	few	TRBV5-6	TGTGCCAGCAGCTTGTCCCCAGGGGACTCTGGAAACACCATATATTTT	CASSLSPGDSGNTIYF
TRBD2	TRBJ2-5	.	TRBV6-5	TGTGCCAGCTGGCGGGGGGCTACAACACTAGAGACCCAGTACTTC	CASWRGATTLETQYF
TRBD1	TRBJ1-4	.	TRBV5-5	TGTGCCAGCAGCTTGACAGGGGGAGGAGAAAAACTGTTTTTT	CASSLTGGGEKLFF
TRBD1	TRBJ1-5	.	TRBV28	TGTGCCAGCAGTCAATCAGGGGGCGCGAATGGTCAGCCCCAGCATTTT	CASSQSGGANGQPQHF
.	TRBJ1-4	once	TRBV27	TGTGCCAGCAGTTTGTTGAGAGCTAATGAAAAACTGTTTTTT	CASSLLRANEKLFF
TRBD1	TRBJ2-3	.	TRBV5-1	TGCGCCAGCAGCTTCGGGACAGGGACGTCGGATACGCAGTATTTT	CASSFGTGTSDTQYF
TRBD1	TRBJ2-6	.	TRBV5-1	TGCGCCAGCAGCCGTTTCTCAGGACAGGACTCTGGGGCCAACGTCCTGACTTTC	CASSRFSGQDSGANVLTF
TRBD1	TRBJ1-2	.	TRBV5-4	TGTGCCAGCAGCTTGATAGGAGACAGGGATGGCTACACCTTC	CASSLIGDRDGYTF
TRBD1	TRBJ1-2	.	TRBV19	TGTGCCAGTACCGACACAGGGGGCGCGAAGGGCTACACCTTC	CASTDTGGAKGYTF
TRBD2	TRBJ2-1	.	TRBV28	TGTGCCAGCAGAACTAGCGGGAATCCCAATGAGCAGTTCTTC	CASRTSGNPNEQFF
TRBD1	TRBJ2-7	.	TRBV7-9	TGTGCCAGCAGCCAGACAGGGGGCAACGAGCAGTACTTC	CASSQTGGNEQYF
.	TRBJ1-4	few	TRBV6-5	TGTGCCAGCAAAGACTCCCCCGGGGTTAATGAAAAACTGTTTTTT	CASKDSPGVNEKLFF
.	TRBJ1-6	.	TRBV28	TGTGCCAGCTTGGGGGGGAGCTCCTATAATTCACCCCTCCACTTT	CASLGGSSYNSPLHF
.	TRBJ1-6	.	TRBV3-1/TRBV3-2	TGTGCCAGCAGCTCCCACGGTGGCTCCTATAATTCACCCCTCCACTTT	CASSSHGGSYNSPLHF
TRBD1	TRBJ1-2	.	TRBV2	TGTGCCAGCAGTTCCGGGACAGGGGAACTTAACTATGGCTACACCTTC	CASSSGTGELNYGYTF
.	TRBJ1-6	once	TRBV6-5	TGTGCCAGCGGCATGTTGGGACACCCCGCAGGTCTCCACTTT	CASGMLGHPAGLHF
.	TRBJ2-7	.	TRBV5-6	TGTGCCAGCAGCTTGGGGGCCCGTAGGAACGAGCAGTACTTC	CASSLGARRNEQYF
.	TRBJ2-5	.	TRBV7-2	TGTGCCAGCAGCTCCCCGGTATCGCGGGAGACCCAGTACTTC	CASSSPVSRETQYF
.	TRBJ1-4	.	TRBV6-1	TGTGCCAGCAGTGAATTAGCCGAAAAACTGTTTTTT	CASSELAEKLFF
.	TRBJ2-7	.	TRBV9	TGTGCCAGCAGCGCCGCGGGGCTAGCCGGCGAGCAGTACTTC	CASSAAGLAGEQYF
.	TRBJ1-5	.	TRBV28	TGTGCCAGCTTGCCAGGCTTTAGCAATCAGCCCCAGCATTTT	CASLPGFSNQPQHF
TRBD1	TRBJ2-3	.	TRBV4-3	TGCGCCAGCAGCCGGGACAGAACTAGCACAGATACGCAGTATTTT	CASSRDRTSTDTQYF
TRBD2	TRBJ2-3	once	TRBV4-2	TGTGCCAGCAGCCAAGGAACTAGCGGGGGGGCAGATACGCAGTATTTT	CASSQGTSGGADTQYF
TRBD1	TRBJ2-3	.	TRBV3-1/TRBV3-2	TGTGCCAGCAGCCAGGGCGAGACAGGGGGCTATACGCAGTATTTT	CASSQGETGGYTQYF
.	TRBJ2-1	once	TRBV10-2	TGCGCCAGCAGTCCTGAGTTTGGTATGGAGCAGTTCTTC	CASSPEFGMEQFF
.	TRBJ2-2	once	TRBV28	TGTGCCAGCAGTTTTCCGCAGGGCGCGAGAACCGGGGAGCTGTTTTTT	CASSFPQGARTGELFF
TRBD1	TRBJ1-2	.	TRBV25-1	TGTGCCAGCAGTGAAACACTCGGGACAGGGAGTGATACTGGGGGCTACACCTTC	CASSETLGTGSDTGGYTF
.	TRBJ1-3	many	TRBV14	TGTGCCAGCAGCCCGTACGCTGGAGGCTCTGGAAACACCATATATTTT	CASSPYAGGSGNTIYF
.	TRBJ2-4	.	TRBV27	TGTGCCAGCAGTTCCCCTCCTAGGCTAGCCATTCAGTACTTC	CASSSPPRLAIQYF
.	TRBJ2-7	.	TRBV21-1	TGTGCCAGCAGCAAAAAGGGGCGCAGGGCTACCTACGAGCAGTACTTC	CASSKKGRRATYEQYF
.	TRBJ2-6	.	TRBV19	TGTGCCAGTAGTATCGTCAGGGGTCATTCTGGGGCCAACGTCCTGACTTTC	CASSIVRGHSGANVLTF
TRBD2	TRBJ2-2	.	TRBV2	TGTGCCAGCAGTGGCGGACTAGCGGGAGAGTCCGGCGGGGAGCTGTTTTTT	CASSGGLAGESGGELFF
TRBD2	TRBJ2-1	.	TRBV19	TGTGCCAGTAGTATGTCTAGCGGGAGGGCTGAGCAGTTCTTC	CASSMSSGRAEQFF
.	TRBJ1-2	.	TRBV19	TGTGCCAGTGGGCAGGCTAACTATGGCTACACCTTC	CASGQANYGYTF
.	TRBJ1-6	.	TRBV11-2	TGTGCCAGCAGCTGGGCAGGGATGCATTCACCCCTCCACTTT	CASSWAGMHSPLHF
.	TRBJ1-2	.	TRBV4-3	TGCGCCAGCAGCCCTAAACAGGGATCTGATGGCTACACCTTC	CASSPKQGSDGYTF
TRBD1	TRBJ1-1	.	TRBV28	TGTGCCAGCAGCCCGACAGGGGGCGGGACTGAAGCTTTCTTT	CASSPTGGGTEAFF
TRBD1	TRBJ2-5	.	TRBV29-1	TGCAGCGTTGGAGGGGGCGGCCAAGAGACCCAGTACTTC	CSVGGGGQETQYF
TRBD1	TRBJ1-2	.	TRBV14	TGTGCCAGCAGCCGGGCAGGGGGCGCGTGGGGCTACACCTTC	CASSRAGGAWGYTF
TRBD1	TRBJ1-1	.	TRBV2	TGTGCCAGCAGTGCGGACAGGGAATCCACTGAAGCTTTCTTT	CASSADRESTEAFF
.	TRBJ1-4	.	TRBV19	TGTGCCAGTAGTATGGAGGGCCCAGTAAAACTGTTTTTT	CASSMEGPVKLFF
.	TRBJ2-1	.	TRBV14	TGTGCCAGCAGCCCCTCGTGGGGGCGGTCTGAGCAGTTCTTC	CASSPSWGRSEQFF
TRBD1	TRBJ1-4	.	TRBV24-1	TGTGCCACCAGTGAGGCGACAGGGGCGGGAAATGAAAAACTGTTTTTT	CATSEATGAGNEKLFF
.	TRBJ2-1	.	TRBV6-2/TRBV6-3	TGTGCCAGCAGCGAACAGGGTAAATCCTACAATGAGCAGTTCTTC	CASSEQGKSYNEQFF
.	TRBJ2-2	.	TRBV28	TGTGCCAGCAGTTTGGGGGGGCCGAACACCGGGGAGCTGTTTTTT	CASSLGGPNTGELFF
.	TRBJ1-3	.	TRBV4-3	TGCGCCAGCAGCCTTGACAGAGACTCTGGAAACACCATATATTTT	CASSLDRDSGNTIYF
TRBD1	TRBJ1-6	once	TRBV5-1	TGCGCCAGCAGCTCCGACCCGACAGGGTCTAATTCACCCCTCCACTTT	CASSSDPTGSNSPLHF
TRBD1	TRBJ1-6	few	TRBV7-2	TGTGCCAGCAGCTTACGGCAGGGGGCAGGTTCACCCCTCCACTTT	CASSLRQGAGSPLHF